One and the same sample provided the 9 T cell receptor beta chains below, sequenced in a study of identical twins. TCRdb reprocessed the 5' RACE reads via MiXCR and lists one record per CDR3 protein. The table lists 200,000 to 250,000 distinct CDR3 sequences, roughly 10% of them singletons. Sequencing input: memory T cells sorted from blood. Source of these receptors: a man aged 45-65 years in good health.

This clonotype appeared a few times. This sequence joins TRBV6-2 or TRBV6-3 and TRBJ2-2; 7 nucleotides match TRBD1. Germline V gene lookup returns CDR1 MNHEY and CDR2 SVGEGT. The CDR3 runs to 14 residues. The V gene end was trimmed by 6 bases and the J gene end by 7 bases; junction bases not matched to a gene: 8. This chain's CDR3 is CASSSDRASGELFF. The DNA for the CDR3 is TGTGCCAGCAGCTCCGACAGGGCGAGCGGGGAGCTGTTTTTT.

This clonotype was counted many times. The chain employs TRBV7-2 and TRBJ1-2; perhaps TRBD1 as D (6 bases). The V gene's germline CDR1 is SGHTA and CDR2 FQGNSA. V was pared by 2 bases and J by 6 bases, with 22 bases between. This CDR3 has 17 amino acids. The chain's CDR3 is CASSLIPVLGGYNGYTF. The DNA for the CDR3 is TGTGCCAGCAGCTTAATCCCCGTCCTAGGGGGGTACAATGGCTACACCTTC.

This chain connects TRBV20-1 to TRBJ1-1, with 10 nucleotides matching TRBD1. Germline V gene data show CDR1 as DFQATT and CDR2 as SNEGSKA (reference sequence). V lost 4 bases and J lost 6; bases outside the gene matches: 11. The CDR3 spans 15 residues. CDR3 DNA: TGCAGTGCTATCCCTCCGGGACAGGGGAAGCCTGAAGCTTTCTTT. Residues: CSAIPPGQGKPEAFF.

This clonotype was counted only a few times. The CDR3 region has the DNA TGCGCCAGCAGGGAGGGACCGGGTGTCCCCCTCCACTTT. Protein product: CASREGPGVPLHF. V and J are TRBV5-1 and TRBJ1-6, with TRBD1 as a possible D gene (5 bases). From germline, CDR1 is SGHRS and CDR2 YFSETQ. Trimming removed 5 bases at V and 13 bases at J, with 16 bases between. CDR3 length: 13 amino acids.

This clonotype appeared many times. This chain connects TRBV4-1 to TRBJ1-6; no definite D call. Trimming cost V 0 bases and J 14 bases, with 20 bases left between them. CDR1 MGHRA and CDR2 YSYEKL come from the germline V gene. The CDR3 runs 16 residues. The CDR3 here is CASSQDNGYPVGTLHF. The CDR3 DNA is TGCGCCAGCAGCCAAGATAATGGCTATCCGGTTGGGACCCTCCACTTT.

The chain combines TRBV7-2 with TRBJ2-6; weak D call: TRBD2 (7 bases). Trimming shortened V by 8 bases and J by 0 bases, and 17 bases separated the two germline ends. Per the germline V gene, CDR1 is SGHTA and CDR2 is FQGNSA. The CDR3 extends over 17 amino acids. CDR3 residues: CASDRGGGGSGANVLTF. The CDR3 DNA is TGTGCCAGCGATCGGGGCGGGGGCGGCTCTGGGGCCAACGTCCTGACTTTC.

This clonotype was seen many times. The DNA of the CDR3 is TGTGCCAGCAGTGCGGGCTGGAATTCACCCCTCCACTTT. It codes for CASSAGWNSPLHF. The V call is TRBV25-1, the J call TRBJ1-6; D is unresolved. Germline CDR1 MGHDK, CDR2 SYGVNS. V lost 4 bases and J 7 bases, leaving 8 bases between the germline ends. The CDR3 has 13 amino acids.

This clonotype was picked up many times. This chain uses TRBV3-1 with TRBJ2-7; D unclear. CDR3 length: 14 amino acids. The germline V and J ends were trimmed by 1 base and 6 bases, with 13 bases remaining between them. Germline V gene data show CDR1 as LGHDT and CDR2 as YNNKEL (reference sequence). The CDR3 DNA reads TGTGCCAGCAGCCAAGGGGGTACTATCGCCGAGCAGTACTTC. This sequence encodes CASSQGGTIAEQYF.

The gene calls are TRBV9 and TRBJ2-3; TRBD2 matches at 16 bases. The CDR3 is 18 amino acids. Germline V CDR1 and CDR2: SGDLS, YYNGEE. V lost 3 bases, J lost 3 bases, and 7 bases stayed unmatched. CDR3 region: CASSAGTSGRGSTDTQYF. CDR3 sequence (DNA): TGTGCCAGCAGCGCCGGGACTAGCGGGAGGGGTTCGACAGATACGCAGTATTTT.